Reported below is one T cell receptor (beta chain). What this receptor recognizes is not known. Base qualities are not recorded, but no much larger clone differs from it by a single base. Tumor samples were obtained before definitive surgery or chemotherapy. Genomic DNA was extracted by the MD Anderson Biospecimen Extraction Resource, and TCR sequencing was done by the MD Anderson Cancer Genomics Laboratory. In the germline V gene, CDR1 corresponds to LGHNA and CDR2 to YNFKEQ. Spanning cysteine to phenylalanine, the CDR3 consists of 15 amino acids. Only the CDR3 DNA stays, 45 bases, in frame from base 1. The junction carries 7 bases between V and J, which are trimmed by 0 bases and 1 base respectively. This record belongs to a study of high-grade serous ovarian cancer treatment subgroups (dated by TCRdb to 2020 to 2023). With regard to the full study: On average, sequencing produced approximately 14,000 reads and several thousand unique TCR beta rearrangements for each sample. The cohort comprised 30 patients: approximately 10 with no residual disease after primary surgery (R0), approximately 10 excellent NACT responders, and approximately 10 poor NACT responders. The study examined TCR beta repertoires in high-grade serous ovarian cancer patients who were grouped under a laparoscopic triage algorithm by complete gross resection or by neoadjuvant chemotherapy response. One primary tumor sample and two metastatic tumor samples were collected from each patient, for a total of fewer than 100 samples.

Overall results and qualifications from the work: Bulk tumor TCR sequencing lacked spatial information, limiting insight into HGSC tumor complexity and diversity. TCR clonal relatedness correlated positively with neoantigen level and, by trend, with copy number variation and mutation load from whole-genome sequencing. Tumors from the same patient had repertoire similarity ranging from about 0.095 to 0.79, while tumors from different patients showed almost no similarity. TCR repertoire analyses were focused on CDR3, and CDR1 and CDR2 were not analyzed.

High-throughput TCR profiling via ImmunoSEQ was performed on the approximately 90 tumor samples. The authors' pipeline ran thus. Repertoire diversity metrics included richness (unique productive sequences), clonality, evenness and relatedness; Bhattacharyya coefficient assessed similarity between samples. Conclusions stayed consistent in a sensitivity analysis that left out TCRs with fewer than two reads. In its TCRdb copy, this immuneACCESS table keeps in-frame sequences only and misses some clones. Where compared with another copy, unresolved V genes explain less than half of these, and the others have no known cause. The V and J calls and clone size come from that table; D and trimming were worked out from the DNA. This sample has 2,000 or so clones in its table, and 70% to 85% of those were observed once. About 9% of the sample goes to the ten largest clones.

The TCR comes from a human donor with high-grade serous ovarian cancer. The sequence joins TRBV4-2 to TRBJ1-5; TRBD1 is perhaps the D gene, given 5 matching bases. Sequenced input: tumor tissue. The bases read TGTGCCAGCAGCCAAGATGGGGACAGCAATCAGCCCCAGCATTTT. Its amino acids are CASSQDGDSNQPQHF.